Sequencing of this TCR beta chain was carried out in a study of PD-1 blockade in mismatch repair-deficient tumors. Overall study: Patients had around 12 mismatch repair-deficient cancer types, all previously treated and progressing.

This table comes from immunoSEQ multiplex PCR, and its TCRdb copy is limited to in-frame clones, with some not included. The sample gives 77,000 or so clones, roughly 80% of which show up once; 5% to 7% is in the top ten. Trimming cost V 0 bases and J 0 bases, with 10 bases left between them. Germline loops: CDR1 SGDLS, CDR2 YYNGEE. The CDR3 length is 15 residues. Note on this clone: Its target is not known.

Study-wide findings and caveats: Tumor-resident clones, often undetectable pretreatment in blood, expanded then contracted after pembrolizumab.

Every patient had mismatch repair deficiency by PCR or immunohistochemistry. A few pembrolizumab responders had their TCRs sequenced. The chain is built from TRBV9 and TRBJ2-7; a weak D match, TRBD1 (5 bases). The starting material was peripheral blood, obtained 44 weeks after starting pembrolizumab. The clonotype originates from an adult with mismatch repair-deficient cancer. The CDR3 protein is CASSVVGDSSYEQYF. The DNA for the CDR3 is TGTGCCAGCAGCGTAGTGGGCGACAGCTCCTACGAGCAGTACTTC.